The rows below give T cell receptor beta chains drawn from one sample of a study of blood T cell repertoires in COVID-19. TCRdb's copy holds only in-frame clones and misses some; the assay was immunoSEQ multiplex PCR. The sample includes roughly 280,000 clones, 75% to 95% of them seen just once. Input material: PBMCs or T cells enriched from blood (not recorded which). These receptors came from a man aged 40-55 years who had been exposed to COVID-19. Both conserved end residues are part of each CDR3. D genes are given only for firm matches. Not every row has a clone size; where given, it reads once, few, many or a size class.

D: TRBD1; V: TRBV28; size: once; J: TRBJ2-5; CDR3: CASSLGGQGGETQYF; DNA: TGTGCCAGCAGTTTAGGGGGACAGGGTGGAGAGACCCAGTACTTC
D: -; V: TRBV28; size: -; J: TRBJ1-5; CDR3: CASAGNQPQHF; DNA: TGTGCCAGCGCGGGCAATCAGCCCCAGCATTTT
D: TRBD1; V: TRBV27; size: once; J: TRBJ1-1; CDR3: CASSAQTGRWSEAFF; DNA: TGTGCCAGCAGTGCGCAGACAGGGAGGTGGTCTGAAGCTTTCTTT
D: TRBD2; V: TRBV5-1; size: -; J: TRBJ2-7; CDR3: CASSLSGVGSRAGVRLYEQYF; DNA: TGCGCCAGCAGCTTGTCTGGTGTCGGGAGTCGGGCGGGAGTAAGATTGTACGAGCAGTACTTC
D: -; V: TRBV6-5; size: -; J: TRBJ1-4; CDR3: CASATGSTNEKLFF; DNA: TGTGCCAGCGCAACAGGGAGCACTAATGAAAAACTGTTTTTT
D: -; V: TRBV10-3; size: -; J: TRBJ1-3; CDR3: CAISGEGNTIYF; DNA: TGTGCCATCAGTGGTGAGGGAAACACCATATATTTT
D: TRBD2; V: TRBV27; size: -; J: TRBJ2-1; CDR3: CASGAGLGLNEQFF; DNA: TGTGCCAGCGGGGCGGGACTAGGCCTCAATGAGCAGTTCTTC
D: -; V: TRBV7-9; size: few; J: TRBJ2-2; CDR3: CASTSPPGVANTGELFF; DNA: TGTGCCAGCACTAGCCCTCCGGGAGTTGCGAACACCGGGGAGCTGTTTTTT
D: -; V: TRBV12-5; size: -; J: TRBJ1-1; CDR3: CASGYLTGTEAFF; DNA: TGTGCTAGTGGTTATCTGACGGGGACTGAAGCTTTCTTT
D: -; V: TRBV24-1; size: -; J: TRBJ2-5; CDR3: CATSDRGWETQYF; DNA: TGTGCCACCAGTGATCGGGGTTGGGAGACCCAGTACTTC
D: TRBD1; V: TRBV27; size: -; J: TRBJ1-1; CDR3: CASSNRLGQGDWMNTEAFF; DNA: TGTGCCAGCAGCAACCGACTGGGACAGGGGGATTGGATGAACACTGAAGCTTTCTTT
D: TRBD1; V: TRBV4-1; size: -; J: TRBJ2-7; CDR3: CASSLNSPRDRGHEQYF; DNA: TGCGCCAGCAGCCTGAACTCGCCCCGGGACAGGGGTCACGAGCAGTACTTC
D: -; V: TRBV5-1; size: -; J: TRBJ2-7; CDR3: CASSLEQGPSRPYF; DNA: TGCGCCAGCAGCTTGGAACAGGGCCCCAGCAGGCCGTACTTC
D: TRBD1; V: TRBV19; size: -; J: TRBJ2-7; CDR3: CASSPGQGALSASYEQYF; DNA: TGTGCCAGTAGCCCGGGACAGGGGGCGCTCAGCGCCTCCTACGAGCAGTACTTC
D: TRBD1; V: TRBV29-1; size: -; J: TRBJ2-7; CDR3: CSAIRGGGYEQYF; DNA: TGCAGCGCCATTAGAGGGGGCGGGTACGAGCAGTACTTC
D: TRBD1; V: TRBV5-1; size: once; J: TRBJ1-1; CDR3: CASSLSQGATEAFF; DNA: TGCGCCAGCAGCTTGTCACAGGGGGCAACTGAAGCTTTCTTT
D: TRBD1; V: TRBV27; size: few; J: TRBJ2-3; CDR3: CASSSPTGAGTDTQYF; DNA: TGTGCCAGCAGTTCACCGACAGGGGCGGGCACAGATACGCAGTATTTT